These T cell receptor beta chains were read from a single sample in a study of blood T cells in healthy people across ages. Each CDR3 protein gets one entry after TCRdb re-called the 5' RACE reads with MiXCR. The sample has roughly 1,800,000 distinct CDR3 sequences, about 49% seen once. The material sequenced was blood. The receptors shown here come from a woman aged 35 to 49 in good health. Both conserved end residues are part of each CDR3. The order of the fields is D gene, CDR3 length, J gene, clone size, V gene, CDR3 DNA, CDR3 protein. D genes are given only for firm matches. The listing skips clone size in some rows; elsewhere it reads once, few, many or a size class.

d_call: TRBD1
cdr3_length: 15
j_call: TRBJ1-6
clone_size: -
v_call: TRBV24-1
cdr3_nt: TGTGCCACCAGTGATGGGACAGGGTGGGATTCACCCCTCCACTTT
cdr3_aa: CATSDGTGWDSPLHF

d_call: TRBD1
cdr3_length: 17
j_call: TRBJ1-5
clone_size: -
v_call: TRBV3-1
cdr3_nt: TGTGCCAGCAGCCAAGGGGACAGGAGATATACCAATCAGCCCCAGCATTTT
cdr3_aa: CASSQGDRRYTNQPQHF

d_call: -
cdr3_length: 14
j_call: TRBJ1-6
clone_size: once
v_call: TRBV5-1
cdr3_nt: TGCGCCAGCAGCTCCGGACAGTCGGATTCACCCCTCCACTTT
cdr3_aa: CASSSGQSDSPLHF

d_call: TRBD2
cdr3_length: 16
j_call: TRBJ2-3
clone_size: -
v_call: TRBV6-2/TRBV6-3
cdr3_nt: TGTGCCAGCAAAGACATAGCGGGGGGGGTGACAGATACGCAGTATTTT
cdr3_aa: CASKDIAGGVTDTQYF

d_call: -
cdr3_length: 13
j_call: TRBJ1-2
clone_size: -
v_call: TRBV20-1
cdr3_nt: TGCAGTGCTAGAGAAAACGGCAACTATGGCTACACCTTC
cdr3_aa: CSARENGNYGYTF

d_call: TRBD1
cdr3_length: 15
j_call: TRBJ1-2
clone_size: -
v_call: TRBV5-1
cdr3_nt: TGCGCCAGCAGCCACGTAGGGACAGGGACCTATGGCTACACCTTC
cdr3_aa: CASSHVGTGTYGYTF

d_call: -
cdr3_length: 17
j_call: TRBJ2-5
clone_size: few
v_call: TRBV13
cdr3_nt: TGTGCCAGCAGCTTTAATTCGGCAGGGGTTATCCAAGAGACCCAGTACTTC
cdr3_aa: CASSFNSAGVIQETQYF

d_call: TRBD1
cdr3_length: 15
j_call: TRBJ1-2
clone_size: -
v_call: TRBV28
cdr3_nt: TGTGCCACCGCCCGACAGGGGGAATCCCCTAGCGGCTACACCTTC
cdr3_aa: CATARQGESPSGYTF

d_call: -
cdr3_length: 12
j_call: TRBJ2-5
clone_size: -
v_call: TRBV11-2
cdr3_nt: TGTGCCAGCAGCTTACAAGGGATGGGGCAGTACTTC
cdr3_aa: CASSLQGMGQYF

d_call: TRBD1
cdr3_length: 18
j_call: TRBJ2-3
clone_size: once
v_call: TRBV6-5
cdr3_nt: TGTGCCAGCAGTTACTCGACCCCCCGGGACAGTGGCACAGATACGCAGTATTTT
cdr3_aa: CASSYSTPRDSGTDTQYF

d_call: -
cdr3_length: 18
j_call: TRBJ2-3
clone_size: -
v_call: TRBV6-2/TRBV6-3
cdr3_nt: TGTGCCAGCAGTTCAATCCCGGGGCTATCCTTCCGCACAGATACGCAGTATTTT
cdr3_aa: CASSSIPGLSFRTDTQYF

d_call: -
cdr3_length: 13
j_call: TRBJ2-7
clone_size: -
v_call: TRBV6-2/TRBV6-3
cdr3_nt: TGTGCCAGCAGTGACCCCGGTCGCTACGAGCAGTACTTC
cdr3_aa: CASSDPGRYEQYF

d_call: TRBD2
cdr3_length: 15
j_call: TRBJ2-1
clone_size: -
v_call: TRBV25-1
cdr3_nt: TGTGCCAGCAGTGACAACCGGGCGGGGGACTACGAGCAGTTCTTC
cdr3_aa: CASSDNRAGDYEQFF

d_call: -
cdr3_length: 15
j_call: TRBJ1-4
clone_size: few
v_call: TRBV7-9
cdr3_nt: TGTGCCAGCAGTCGGGTTGAGCTTCTTGATGAAAAACTGTTTTTT
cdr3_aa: CASSRVELLDEKLFF

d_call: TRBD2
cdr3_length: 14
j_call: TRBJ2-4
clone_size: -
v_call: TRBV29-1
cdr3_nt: TGCAGCGGGGAGGGACTAGCGGGGGAACACATTCAGTACTTC
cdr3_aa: CSGEGLAGEHIQYF

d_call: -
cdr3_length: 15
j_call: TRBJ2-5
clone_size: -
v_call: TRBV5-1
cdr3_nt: TGCGCCAGCAGCTTGGGACCATGGACCGGAGAGACCCAGTACTTC
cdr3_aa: CASSLGPWTGETQYF

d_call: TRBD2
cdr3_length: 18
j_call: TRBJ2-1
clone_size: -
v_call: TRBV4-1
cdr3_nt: TGCGCCAGCAGCCAAGGTGTGGGGACTAGCGGGGGGTACAATGAGCAGTTCTTC
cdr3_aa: CASSQGVGTSGGYNEQFF

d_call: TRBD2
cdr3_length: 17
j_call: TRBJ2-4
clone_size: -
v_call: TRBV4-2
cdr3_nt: TGTGCCAGCAGCCAAGCCCGCCTGGGGGGGGTTCAAAACATTCAGTACTTC
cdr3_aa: CASSQARLGGVQNIQYF

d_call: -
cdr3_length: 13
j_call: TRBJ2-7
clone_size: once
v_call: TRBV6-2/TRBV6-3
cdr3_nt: TGTGCCAGCAGTTATCAGGGGCTCTACAAGCAGTACTTC
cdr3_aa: CASSYQGLYKQYF

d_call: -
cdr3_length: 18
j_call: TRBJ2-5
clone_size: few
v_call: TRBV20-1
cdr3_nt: TGCAGTGCTAGAGATGGGGGCGGGGGAACCCATTATCAAGAGACCCAGTACTTC
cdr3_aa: CSARDGGGGTHYQETQYF

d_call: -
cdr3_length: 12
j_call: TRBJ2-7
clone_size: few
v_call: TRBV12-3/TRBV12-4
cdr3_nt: TGTGCCAGCAGTCCAGGGTTCTGGGAGCAGTACTTC
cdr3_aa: CASSPGFWEQYF

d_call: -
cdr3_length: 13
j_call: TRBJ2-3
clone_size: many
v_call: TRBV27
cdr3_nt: TGTGCCAGCAGCTCCTCTAGCACAGATACGCAGTATTTT
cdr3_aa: CASSSSSTDTQYF

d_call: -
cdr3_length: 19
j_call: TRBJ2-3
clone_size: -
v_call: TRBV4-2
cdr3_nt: TGTGCCAGCAGCCAAGATCGGGGGGCGGGGGCCTCTAGCACAGATACGCAGTATTTT
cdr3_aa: CASSQDRGAGASSTDTQYF

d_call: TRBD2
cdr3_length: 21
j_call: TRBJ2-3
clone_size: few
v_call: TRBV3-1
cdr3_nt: TGTGCCAGCAGCCAAGGGGTTTCGGGGGGGGCATTAGCAAGCTATACAGATACGCAGTATTTT
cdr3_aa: CASSQGVSGGALASYTDTQYF

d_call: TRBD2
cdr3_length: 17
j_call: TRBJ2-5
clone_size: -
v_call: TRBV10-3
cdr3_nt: TGTGCCATCAGTGAGGTCAAGGGCCGGGGGGGCCAAGAGACCCAGTACTTC
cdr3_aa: CAISEVKGRGGQETQYF